The rows below give T cell receptor beta chains drawn from one sample of a study of cytomegalovirus exposure and HLA in healthy donors. Measured with immunoSEQ multiplex PCR; TCRdb has only the in-frame clones, and not every one. The data hold around 150,000 clones, with approximately 83% observed a single time. The sample taken for sequencing was PBMCs. These receptors all stem from a woman aged 35 to 49 in good health and CMV-seronegative. Both conserved end residues are part of each CDR3. D genes are given only for firm matches. Size values are once, few and many counts, or a class for expanded clones, and some rows have none.

j_call	v_call	clone_size	cdr3_length	d_call	cdr3_nt	cdr3_aa
TRBJ2-7	TRBV27	-	13	-	TGTGCCAGCAGTTTAATGCACACATACGAGCAGTACTTC	CASSLMHTYEQYF
TRBJ2-3	TRBV5-1	once	15	-	TGCGCCAGCTTAAAAGAAACCCGACATATAGATACGCAGTATTTT	CASLKETRHIDTQYF
TRBJ2-2	TRBV9	-	17	TRBD2	TGTGCCAGCAGCGGGTCTAGCGGGAGGGCCGTAACCGGGGAGCTGTTTTTT	CASSGSSGRAVTGELFF
TRBJ2-5	TRBV19	once	13	-	TGTGCCAGTAGTATGATCCTGAGAGAGACCCAGTACTTC	CASSMILRETQYF
TRBJ2-5	TRBV5-4	-	14	-	TGTGCCAGCAGCTTGGATCGGGGGCAAGAGACCCAGTACTTC	CASSLDRGQETQYF
TRBJ2-2	TRBV5-4	-	16	TRBD1	TGTGCCAGCAGCTCCGGACAGGGAGGAAACACCGGGGAGCTGTTTTTT	CASSSGQGGNTGELFF
TRBJ2-7	TRBV27	-	12	-	TGTGCCAGCAGTAAGGGGGCCTACGAGCAGTACTTC	CASSKGAYEQYF
TRBJ2-1	TRBV5-1	-	14	-	TGCGCCAGCAGCTTTGCGGCGCCGGGAAATGAGCAGTTCTTC	CASSFAAPGNEQFF
TRBJ2-7	TRBV28	-	14	TRBD1	TGTGCCAGCAGACCGGGACAGGGCTCCTACGAGCAGTACTTC	CASRPGQGSYEQYF
TRBJ1-1	TRBV5-6	-	16	-	TGTGCCAGCAGCTTGCTATGGAAGGGGTCGTGGACTGAAGCTTTCTTT	CASSLLWKGSWTEAFF
TRBJ2-3	TRBV19	-	14	-	TGTGCCAGTAGTATAGCCCGAGAGTCAGATACGCAGTATTTT	CASSIARESDTQYF
TRBJ2-5	TRBV5-4	-	17	TRBD1	TGTGCCAGCAGCTTCCCTAGACAGGGGATCGTAACAGAGACCCAGTACTTC	CASSFPRQGIVTETQYF
TRBJ1-3	TRBV10-3	-	16	-	TGTGCCATCACCCCTCAAGGGGGGGGTACCCCCGTCAGCATATATTTT	CAITPQGGGTPVSIYF
TRBJ2-5	TRBV7-8	-	13	-	TGTGCCAGCAGCTTAGAAGAGGGCGGGACCCAGTACTTC	CASSLEEGGTQYF
TRBJ1-5	TRBV6-5	-	14	TRBD1	TGTGCCAGCAGTTTGGACAGGGGCAATCAGCCCCAGCATTTT	CASSLDRGNQPQHF
TRBJ2-2	TRBV2	few	14	-	TGTGCCAGCCGGGTGGATACAAACACCGGGGAGCTGTTTTTT	CASRVDTNTGELFF
TRBJ2-7	TRBV5-6	-	15	TRBD1	TGTGCCAGCAGCTTGGAGGGGCAGGGGGACAACGAGCAGTACTTC	CASSLEGQGDNEQYF
TRBJ1-1	TRBV5-6	-	14	-	TGTGCCAGCAGCTTGATCCGTCAGGGTTCTGAAGCTTTCTTT	CASSLIRQGSEAFF
TRBJ1-1	TRBV11-2	few	17	-	TGTGCCAGCAGCCTAGGGGCCGCCAGGGCACCGAACACTGAAGCTTTCTTT	CASSLGAARAPNTEAFF
TRBJ2-2	TRBV11-2	-	15	-	TGTGCCAGCAGCGGGGACATCTCGGACACCGGGGAGCTGTTTTTT	CASSGDISDTGELFF
TRBJ1-4	TRBV5-4	-	13	-	TGTGCCAGCAGCTTGGACATGGATGAAAAACTGTTTTTT	CASSLDMDEKLFF
TRBJ2-5	TRBV19	once	14	TRBD1	TGTGCCAGTAGGTGGGACAGGGCCTCGGAGACCCAGTACTTC	CASRWDRASETQYF
TRBJ2-7	TRBV28	few	14	-	TGTGCCAGCAGCCCAGGGCTCGCCAGCTACGAGCAGTACTTC	CASSPGLASYEQYF
TRBJ1-1	TRBV5-5	once	13	-	TGTGCCAGCAGCCGACAATTAAACACTGAAGCTTTCTTT	CASSRQLNTEAFF
TRBJ2-7	TRBV7-9	-	14	TRBD2	TGTGCCAGCAGCCGACCGGGACTAGCGCACGAGCAGTACTTC	CASSRPGLAHEQYF
TRBJ2-1	TRBV28	-	18	TRBD2	TGTGCCAGCATCCCTCACCCGTCCGGGACTAGCGGGAGCAATGAGCAGTTCTTC	CASIPHPSGTSGSNEQFF
TRBJ1-3	TRBV5-1	-	16	TRBD1	TGCGCCAGCAGCTCCACAGGGGCACTCTCTGGAAACACCATATATTTT	CASSSTGALSGNTIYF
TRBJ1-2	TRBV29-1	once	14	-	TGCAGCGTTCTCGCAGGGCTTAATGGCTATGGCTACACCTTC	CSVLAGLNGYGYTF
TRBJ1-1	TRBV7-8	once	14	-	TGTGCCAGCAGCTTAGCGGTTAGGGGCACTGAAGCTTTCTTT	CASSLAVRGTEAFF
TRBJ1-2	TRBV28	once	16	-	TGTGCCAGCAGTTTTTCTCGGGGTCGGCTTGGCTATGGCTACACCTTC	CASSFSRGRLGYGYTF
TRBJ1-4	TRBV19	-	14	-	TGTGCCAGTAGTACGGGGGATACTAATGAAAAACTGTTTTTT	CASSTGDTNEKLFF
TRBJ2-3	TRBV7-9	-	16	TRBD1	TGTTCCAGCAGCTTACCGGGACAGGGAAACACAGATACGCAGTATTTT	CSSSLPGQGNTDTQYF
TRBJ2-7	TRBV5-1	-	13	-	TGCGCCAGCAGCTTGGACAGCTTCTACGAGCAGTACTTC	CASSLDSFYEQYF
TRBJ2-7	TRBV7-2	-	13	-	TGTGCCAGCAGCTTAATCAGGGCCGGGGAGCAGTACTTC	CASSLIRAGEQYF
TRBJ1-6	TRBV5-6	-	14	TRBD1	TGTGCCAGCAGCTTCCAACAGGGGGTCTCACCCCTCCACTTT	CASSFQQGVSPLHF
TRBJ1-3	TRBV27	-	13	TRBD1	TGTGCCAGCAGACAGGGGGCCGGAAACACCATATATTTT	CASRQGAGNTIYF
TRBJ2-1	TRBV13	-	19	-	TGTGCCAGCAGAAGCTTCTGGCCCAACAGCACCACCTCCTACAATGAGCAGTTCTTC	CASRSFWPNSTTSYNEQFF
TRBJ1-5	TRBV6-6	-	15	TRBD1	TGTGCCAGCAGTCGAGGGACAGATAGCAATCAGCCCCAGCATTTT	CASSRGTDSNQPQHF
TRBJ1-1	TRBV5-1	-	18	TRBD1	TGCGCCAGCAGCCCAGAACCAGGGGGCGTGAGGATGAACACTGAAGCTTTCTTT	CASSPEPGGVRMNTEAFF
TRBJ1-2	TRBV19	-	15	-	TGTGCCAGTACTTGGGTCGGGGGGACTAACTATGGCTACACCTTC	CASTWVGGTNYGYTF
TRBJ2-1	TRBV6-1	once	15	TRBD2	TGTGCCAGCAAGGAGTGGGAGGGGTCCTACAATGAGCAGTTCTTC	CASKEWEGSYNEQFF
TRBJ2-1	TRBV11-2	-	15	TRBD1	TGTGCCAGCAGCCCCCGGGACAGGCCCGTTAATGAGCAGTTCTTC	CASSPRDRPVNEQFF
TRBJ2-6	TRBV6-6	-	16	-	TGTGCCAGCAGATCCAGGGTACACTCTGGGGCCAACGTCCTGACTTTC	CASRSRVHSGANVLTF
TRBJ2-7	TRBV30	once	11	-	TGTGCCTGGACCAGGGGCTACGAGCAGTACTTC	CAWTRGYEQYF
TRBJ1-2	TRBV18	-	13	TRBD1	TGTGCCAGCTCCCAGACAGGGGACTATGGCTACACCTTC	CASSQTGDYGYTF
TRBJ2-3	TRBV2	-	15	TRBD2	TGTGCCAGCAGTCGGGCGACTAGCGGCACAGATACGCAGTATTTT	CASSRATSGTDTQYF
TRBJ2-1	TRBV19	-	16	-	TGTGCCAGTAGCCCTGGACCCGGAGGCCCCTACAATGAGCAGTTCTTC	CASSPGPGGPYNEQFF
TRBJ2-1	TRBV28	-	13	-	TGTGCCAGCAGTTCTCGCTATACCAATGAGCAGTTCTTC	CASSSRYTNEQFF
TRBJ2-7	TRBV7-9	-	15	TRBD1	TGTGCCAGCAGCACAAGGTCGGGACAGCCCTACGAGCAGTACTTC	CASSTRSGQPYEQYF
TRBJ1-4	TRBV7-9	few	15	-	TGTGCCAGCAGCCCTACACAGGGTTCGGGGGAAAAACTGTTTTTT	CASSPTQGSGEKLFF
TRBJ2-3	TRBV5-6	-	16	TRBD2	TGTGCCAGCAGCCGACTAGCGGGGGGGTCCACAGATACGCAGTATTTT	CASSRLAGGSTDTQYF
TRBJ2-5	TRBV11-2	once	14	-	TGTGCCAGCAGCCAAGGTCCGGGGCAAGAGACCCAGTACTTC	CASSQGPGQETQYF
TRBJ2-7	TRBV6-5	-	15	TRBD1	TGTGCCAGCAGTTACTCGGGACAGCTATCCTACGAGCAGTACTTC	CASSYSGQLSYEQYF